This T cell receptor beta chain was profiled in a study of CD8 T cells in Susac syndrome. Study findings and constraints: It was acknowledged in the study that the number of individuals who were included in its TCR sequencing and HLA analysis was relatively small.

This CDR3 comprises 14 residues. Trimming left V 1 base short and J 7 bases short, with 11 bases between. The germline V gene has CDR1 LNHDA and CDR2 SQIVND (reference sequence). Random hexamers served to reverse transcribe roughly 0.5 to 1 ug RNA. Multiplex immunoSEQ PCR targeted 54 Vbeta and 13 Jbeta TCR beta segments. TCRdb processed the immunoSEQ multiplex PCR reads anew with MiXCR; each CDR3 protein has one entry. The sample shows some 300,000 distinct CDR3 sequences, 70% to 90% of them seen only once. While CD8+ and CD4+ T cells were isolated negatively, TEMRA cells were enriched by FACS. Points on this clonotype: The antigen is undetermined.

The chain employs TRBV19 and TRBJ1-5, with D possibly matching TRBD1 (5 bases). This TCR was recovered from a human donor with multiple sclerosis. Sequencing used CD8+ T cells from PBMCs. CDR3 sequence: CASSIGVTGQPQHF. The CDR3 nucleotides are TGTGCCAGTAGTATAGGGGTCACAGGCCAGCCCCAGCATTTT.